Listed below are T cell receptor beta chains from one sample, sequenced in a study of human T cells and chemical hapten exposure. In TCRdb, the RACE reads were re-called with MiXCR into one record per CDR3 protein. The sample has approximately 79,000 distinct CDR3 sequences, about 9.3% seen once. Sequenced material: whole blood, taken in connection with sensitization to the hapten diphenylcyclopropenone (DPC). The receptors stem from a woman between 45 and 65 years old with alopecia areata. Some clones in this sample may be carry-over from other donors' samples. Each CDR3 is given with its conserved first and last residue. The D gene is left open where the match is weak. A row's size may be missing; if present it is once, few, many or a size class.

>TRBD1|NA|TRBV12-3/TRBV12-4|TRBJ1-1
CASSFAGGMNTEAFF
TGTGCCAGCAGCTTCGCAGGGGGCATGAACACTGAAGCTTTCTTT
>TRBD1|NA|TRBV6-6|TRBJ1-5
CASRKPSTGDGNQPQHF
TGTGCCAGCAGAAAACCCTCGACAGGGGATGGCAATCAGCCCCAGCATTTT
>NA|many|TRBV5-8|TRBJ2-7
CASSLGAGLAYEQYF
TGTGCCAGCAGCTTGGGGGCAGGGTTAGCCTACGAGCAGTACTTC
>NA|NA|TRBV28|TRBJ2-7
CASSLWQPPQQYF
TGTGCCAGCAGTTTGTGGCAGCCCCCCCAGCAGTACTTC
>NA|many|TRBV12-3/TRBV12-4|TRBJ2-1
CASSLTGRVQNEQFF
TGTGCCAGCAGCCTTACAGGGAGGGTACAGAATGAGCAGTTCTTC
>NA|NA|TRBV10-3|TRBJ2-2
CAISQQGGGTGELFF
TGTGCCATCAGCCAACAGGGCGGTGGCACCGGGGAGCTGTTTTTT
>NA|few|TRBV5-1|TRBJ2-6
CASSRERTAGANVLTF
TGCGCCAGCAGCCGGGAACGGACAGCTGGGGCCAACGTCCTGACTTTC
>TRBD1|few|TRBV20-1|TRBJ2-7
CSARRDRAEQYF
TGCAGTGCTAGAAGGGACAGGGCCGAGCAGTACTTC
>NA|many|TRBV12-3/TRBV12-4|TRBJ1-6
CASSPHGVSPLHF
TGTGCCAGCAGTCCCCACGGGGTTTCACCCCTCCACTTT
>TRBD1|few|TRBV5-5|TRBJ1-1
CASSFGQAQAFF
TGTGCCAGCAGCTTTGGACAGGCCCAAGCTTTCTTT
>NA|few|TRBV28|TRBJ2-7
CASSLSSGTPYEQYF
TGTGCCAGCAGTTTATCTTCAGGGACCCCCTACGAGCAGTACTTC
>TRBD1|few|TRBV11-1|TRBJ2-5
CASRSDREKTQYF
TGTGCCAGCAGATCGGACAGGGAAAAGACCCAGTACTTC
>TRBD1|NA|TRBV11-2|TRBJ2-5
CASSLDITGGQETQYF
TGTGCCAGCAGCTTAGATATCACAGGGGGCCAAGAGACCCAGTACTTC
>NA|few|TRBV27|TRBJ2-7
CASPKLSGCEQYF
TGTGCCAGCCCCAAGCTGTCCGGATGCGAGCAGTACTTC
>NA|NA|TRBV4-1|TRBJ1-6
CASSQEVRQRGPPLHF
TGCGCCAGCAGCCAAGAGGTCCGCCAAAGGGGTCCACCCCTCCACTTT
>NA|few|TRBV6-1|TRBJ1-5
CASSSRRASNQPQHF
TGTGCCAGCAGTTCCCGGAGGGCTAGCAATCAGCCCCAGCATTTT
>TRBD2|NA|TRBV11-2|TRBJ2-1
CASSDANSGRAWEQFF
TGTGCCAGCAGCGACGCGAATAGCGGGAGGGCCTGGGAGCAGTTCTTC
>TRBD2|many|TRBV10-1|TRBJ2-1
CASSESGTISYNEQFF
TGCGCCAGCAGTGAGTCCGGGACTATTTCCTACAATGAGCAGTTCTTC
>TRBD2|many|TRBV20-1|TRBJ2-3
CSARELAGRSDTQYF
TGCAGTGCTAGGGAACTAGCGGGAAGGTCAGATACGCAGTATTTT
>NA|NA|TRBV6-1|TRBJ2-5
CASSVLRGLETQYF
TGTGCCAGCAGTGTCCTACGGGGGTTGGAGACCCAGTACTTC
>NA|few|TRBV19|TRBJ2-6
CASSMQGSGANVLTF
TGTGCCAGTAGTATGCAGGGTTCTGGGGCCAACGTCCTGACTTTC
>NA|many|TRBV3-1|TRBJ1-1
CASSPRWAGDTGGTEAFF
TGTGCCAGCAGCCCCCGGTGGGCCGGGGACACCGGAGGTACTGAAGCTTTCTTT
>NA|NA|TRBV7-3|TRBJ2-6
CASSLPGGNVLTF
TGTGCCAGCAGCTTGCCAGGCGGCAACGTCCTGACTTTC
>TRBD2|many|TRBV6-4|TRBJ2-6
CASSDPWTSGGSGANVLTF
TGTGCCAGCAGTGACCCTTGGACTAGCGGAGGCTCTGGGGCCAACGTCCTGACTTTC
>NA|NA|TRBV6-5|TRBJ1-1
CASSLRQNTEAFF
TGTGCCAGCAGTTTAAGACAGAACACTGAAGCTTTCTTT
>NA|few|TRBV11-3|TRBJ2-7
CASSSGLATGEQYF
TGTGCCAGCAGCAGCGGGCTAGCAACAGGAGAGCAGTACTTC
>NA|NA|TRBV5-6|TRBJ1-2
CASSLAVQGGYTF
TGTGCCAGCAGCTTGGCCGTTCAAGGTGGCTACACCTTC
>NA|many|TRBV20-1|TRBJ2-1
CSAGLPSSYNEQFF
TGCAGTGCTGGACTTCCTAGCTCCTACAATGAGCAGTTCTTC
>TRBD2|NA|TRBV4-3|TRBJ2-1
CASSRRTSVGDEQFF
TGCGCCAGCAGCCGGAGGACTAGCGTCGGGGATGAGCAGTTCTTC